A single sample is the source of the 9 T cell receptor beta chains below, sequenced in a study of CD8 T cells in Susac syndrome. An input of about 0.45 to 1 ug of RNA was subjected to reverse transcription using random hexamers. TCRdb called the immunoSEQ multiplex PCR reads again in MiXCR, with one record for every CDR3 protein. The table shows about 210,000 distinct CDR3 sequences, with over 90% occurring only once. The material sequenced was CD4+ T cells from PBMCs. The receptor source for this set is a human donor with Susac syndrome.

This clonotype was picked up a small number of times. The V call is TRBV2, the J call TRBJ1-2; 9 nucleotides line up with TRBD1. Germline V gives CDR1 SNHLY, CDR2 FYNNEI. The trim removed 6 bases at V and 6 bases at J, leaving 5 bases unmatched. CDR3 length: 13 residues. The CDR3 loop reads CASSRTGVDGYTF. CDR3 coding DNA: TGTGCCAGCAGCCGGACAGGGGTTGATGGCTACACCTTC. The whole variable domain, filled in from reference TRBV2 and TRBJ1-2, reads EPEVTQTPSHQVTQMGQEVILRCVPISNHLYFYWYRQILGQKVEFLVSFYNNEISEKSEIFDDQFSVERPDGSNFTLKIRSTKLEDSAMYFCASSRTGVDGYTFGSGTRLTVV.

The V gene is TRBV7-3, the J gene TRBJ1-6; D is perhaps TRBD1 (5 bases). The V and J ends lost 2 bases and 6 bases respectively, with 11 bases between them. Germline V gene data show CDR1 as SGHTA and CDR2 as FQGTGA. This CDR3 has 15 residues. CDR3: CASSLGGAVNSPLHF. In DNA, the CDR3 is TGTGCCAGCAGCTTAGGAGGGGCGGTTAATTCACCCCTCCACTTT.

The chain couples TRBV12-3 or TRBV12-4 to TRBJ1-1; the D is unclear. Trimming shortened V by 6 bases and J by 6 bases, and 14 bases separated the two germline ends. The CDR3 has 13 residues. CDR3 loop: CASSLTRESEAFF. In DNA form, the CDR3 reads TGTGCCAGCAGCTTGACTAGGGAATCTGAAGCTTTCTTT.

The rearrangement uses TRBV27 and TRBJ1-1, with D possibly matching TRBD1 (5 bases). Per the germline V gene, CDR1 is MNHEY and CDR2 is SMNVEV (reference sequence). Trimming took 5 bases from V and 5 from J, leaving 24 bases between them. This CDR3 region has 17 residues. CDR3 coding DNA: TGTGCCAGCAGTCACTACTCACTCAGGGATCGGGGTACTGAAGCTTTCTTT. Its translation: CASSHYSLRDRGTEAFF.

V gene TRBV24-1 combines with J gene TRBJ2-7, with TRBD2 identical over 8 bases. V was clipped by 5 bases and J by 3 bases; unmatched bases: 5. This CDR3 spans 14 amino acids. Germline V gene data show CDR1 as KGHDR and CDR2 as SFDVKD. CDR3 coding DNA: TGTGCCACCAGTGCGAGCGGGGGACACTACGAGCAGTACTTC. Translated, it gives CATSASGGHYEQYF.

The chain has TRBV5-1 and TRBJ1-6, with a tentative D call TRBD1 (6 bases). Between the trimmed V and J ends, which lost 3 bases and 9 bases, there was a span of 13 bases. Germline-derived CDR1 and CDR2 are SGHRS and YFSETQ. The CDR3 sequence is 14 residues long. As DNA, the CDR3 is TGCGCCAGCAGCTCCTGGGAGGGGGGTTCACCCCTCCACTTT. It encodes CASSSWEGGSPLHF.

The chain links TRBV7-2 to TRBJ2-2, with 9 nucleotides matching TRBD1. CDR3 length equals 15 residues. CDR1 is SGHTA, CDR2 FQGNSA, per germline. Trimming removed 5 bases from V and 7 bases from J; junction bases left unmatched: 8. This CDR3 reads CASSPNRGQSGELFF. The CDR3 DNA reads TGTGCCAGCAGCCCAAACAGGGGGCAGAGCGGGGAGCTGTTTTTT.

The J gene is TRBJ2-3, the V gene TRBV7-3, with D maybe TRBD2 (5 bases). The germline V and J ends were trimmed by 1 base and 2 bases, with 16 bases remaining between them. CDR1 is SGHTA, CDR2 FQGTGA, per germline. The CDR3 is made up of 17 amino acids. CDR3 sequence: CASSLRRTPGVTDTQYF. Here the CDR3 DNA reads TGTGCCAGCAGCTTAAGACGGACCCCCGGGGTCACAGATACGCAGTATTTT.

The chain recombines TRBV29-1 with TRBJ2-3; TRBD2 matches at 10 bases. This CDR3 is 14 amino acids long. The V segment lost 6 bases and the J segment 1 base; nucleotides outside the gene matches: 4. Germline CDR1 SQVTM, CDR2 ANQGSEA. Here the CDR3 reads CSVGGTSGTDTQYF. In DNA, the CDR3 is TGCAGCGTCGGAGGGACTAGCGGCACAGATACGCAGTATTTT.